These T cell receptor beta chains were read from a single sample in a study of T cells in Graves' hyperthyroidism and ophthalmopathy. TCRdb re-derived calls from the multiplex PCR reads in MiXCR, one entry per CDR3 protein. The repertoire includes approximately 530,000 distinct CDR3 sequences, over 15% of them detected once, and around 19% sits in the top ten. The specimen sequenced was blood. These receptors were taken from a woman younger than 35 with Graves' hyperthyroidism. The CDR3 runs from the conserved cysteine through the conserved F or W. Fields, in order: J gene, D gene, clone size, V gene, CDR3 DNA, CDR3 protein. D genes are given only for firm matches. The size entry is marked missing in some rows and otherwise reads once, few, many or a size class.

J gene: TRBJ2-1; D gene: TRBD2; clone size: few; V gene: TRBV2; CDR3 DNA: TGTGCCAGCAGTGGACTACTAGCGGGGGGGCCGAGGGAGCAGTTCTTC; CDR3 protein: CASSGLLAGGPREQFF
J gene: TRBJ2-5; D gene: .; clone size: many; V gene: TRBV20-1; CDR3 DNA: TGCAGTGCTAGCCGGGGGTGGTACCAAGAGACCCAGTACTTC; CDR3 protein: CSASRGWYQETQYF
J gene: TRBJ2-7; D gene: TRBD2; clone size: many; V gene: TRBV6-5; CDR3 DNA: TGTGCCAGCAGTTACGAGGGAGGGTCCTACGAGCAGTACTTC; CDR3 protein: CASSYEGGSYEQYF
J gene: TRBJ2-7; D gene: .; clone size: many; V gene: TRBV11-2; CDR3 DNA: TGTGCCAGCAGCTTATTGAGGGCAGAGTCCTACGAGCAGTACTTC; CDR3 protein: CASSLLRAESYEQYF
J gene: TRBJ1-2; D gene: .; clone size: .; V gene: TRBV19; CDR3 DNA: TGTGCCAGTAGTATAGTCGGGGGTTATGGCTACACCTTC; CDR3 protein: CASSIVGGYGYTF
J gene: TRBJ1-1; D gene: .; clone size: few; V gene: TRBV6-1; CDR3 DNA: TGTGCCAGCACCGAAGCCGGGGACACTGAAGCTTTCTTT; CDR3 protein: CASTEAGDTEAFF
J gene: TRBJ1-3; D gene: TRBD1; clone size: many; V gene: TRBV12-3/TRBV12-4; CDR3 DNA: TGTGCCAGCACCACGACAGGGGGAGCTGGAAACACCATATATTTT; CDR3 protein: CASTTTGGAGNTIYF
J gene: TRBJ1-1; D gene: TRBD1; clone size: many; V gene: TRBV6-5; CDR3 DNA: TGTGCCAGCAGTTACTCGACAGGGACTGAAGCTTTCTTT; CDR3 protein: CASSYSTGTEAFF
J gene: TRBJ2-7; D gene: .; clone size: few; V gene: TRBV4-1; CDR3 DNA: TGCGCCAGCAGCCAAGGAGTATTGCGGGGGCCCTACGAGCAGTACTTC; CDR3 protein: CASSQGVLRGPYEQYF
J gene: TRBJ2-3; D gene: .; clone size: many; V gene: TRBV11-2; CDR3 DNA: TGTGCCAGCAGGGGGGGTTTGAATACGCAGTATTTT; CDR3 protein: CASRGGLNTQYF
J gene: TRBJ2-3; D gene: .; clone size: .; V gene: TRBV3-1; CDR3 DNA: TGTGCCAGCAGCCTAGAGGGCGCCACGGGGACTAGCACAGATACGCAGTATTTT; CDR3 protein: CASSLEGATGTSTDTQYF
J gene: TRBJ2-3; D gene: .; clone size: few; V gene: TRBV11-1; CDR3 DNA: TGTGCCAGCAGCTTAGCGGGGGATACCACAGATACGCAGTATTTT; CDR3 protein: CASSLAGDTTDTQYF
J gene: TRBJ2-5; D gene: .; clone size: few; V gene: TRBV24-1; CDR3 DNA: TGTGCCACCAGTGCCCTAGGGGAGACCCAGTACTTC; CDR3 protein: CATSALGETQYF
J gene: TRBJ2-3; D gene: TRBD2; clone size: few; V gene: TRBV3-1; CDR3 DNA: TGTGCCAGCAGCCAAGTAGCGGGAGGAAGCACAGATACGCAGTATTTT; CDR3 protein: CASSQVAGGSTDTQYF